This is a list of T cell receptor beta chains from one sample in a study of shared clonotypes between healthy human individuals. Profiled with immunoSEQ multiplex PCR; TCRdb holds only in-frame clones, not every one. The sample has approximately 1,500,000 clones, 98% seen once; the top ten hold around 0.47%. Input material: naive CD4+ T cells sorted from blood. Source of these receptors: a man younger than 40 in good health. The conserved cysteine and the conserved F or W are not part of the CDR3 here. Expanded clones get a size class; other rows say once, few or many, or leave the size out.

cdr3_length,clone_size,v_call,cdr3_aa
14,NA,TRBV5-8,ASSLGQGLAKNIQY
14,NA,TRBV5-1,ASSLAGTSMTYEQY
13,NA,TRBV6-5,ASSYSQTNTGELF
11,NA,TRBV6-5,ASSYRQGYTIY
12,NA,TRBV5-1,ASSPDRAGDEQY
15,NA,TRBV10-3,AISESILQGARNTIY
12,NA,TRBV27,ASNPTSGKETQY
12,NA,TRBV19,ASSRRGANYGYT
12,NA,TRBV7-6,ASSQAAGVETQY
13,NA,TRBV7-2,ASSLDGAFTDTQY
14,once,TRBV6-5,ASSYAGGYRSGELF
15,NA,TRBV18,ATAPGGGPNINYGYT
11,NA,TRBV6-6,AGSPWVDDEQF
13,NA,TRBV11-2,ASRRTSSYINEQF
13,NA,TRBV6-5,ASSYSFGEGQPQH
14,NA,TRBV19,ASSIESGLGYEKLF
14,NA,TRBV6-5,ASSYGVLAGPNEQF
10,once,TRBV5-1,ASSLGVGEQF
9,once,TRBV27,ASLQGNTIY
12,NA,TRBV5-4,ASSLRLAGQEQY
14,NA,TRBV28,ASSDPTGGTNQPQH
11,NA,TRBV7-2,ASRLAEKYEQY
12,NA,TRBV15,ATSGEISGNTIY
13,NA,TRBV7-9,ATTLEDRGPDTQY
17,NA,TRBV11-2,ASSLVGSPGLVWVNEQF
13,NA,TRBV2,ASMGQRGNSYEQY
11,NA,TRBV5-1,ASSLTVVGELF
14,NA,TRBV19,ASSTRTSGNHYEQY
17,once,TRBV28,ASSLLGAARQGRTYEQY
13,NA,TRBV5-1,ASSWEGTGGETQY
15,NA,TRBV11-1,ASSLTILREVTGELF
13,NA,TRBV5-5,ASSLWTGSYNEQF
14,NA,TRBV5-4,ASSLAGRGVHREQY
13,NA,TRBV2,ASRGWQGDTGELF
11,NA,TRBV10-2,ASRALGTGEQY
13,NA,TRBV18,ASSPLETANTEAF
13,NA,TRBV6-1,ASRTRTGSNTEAF